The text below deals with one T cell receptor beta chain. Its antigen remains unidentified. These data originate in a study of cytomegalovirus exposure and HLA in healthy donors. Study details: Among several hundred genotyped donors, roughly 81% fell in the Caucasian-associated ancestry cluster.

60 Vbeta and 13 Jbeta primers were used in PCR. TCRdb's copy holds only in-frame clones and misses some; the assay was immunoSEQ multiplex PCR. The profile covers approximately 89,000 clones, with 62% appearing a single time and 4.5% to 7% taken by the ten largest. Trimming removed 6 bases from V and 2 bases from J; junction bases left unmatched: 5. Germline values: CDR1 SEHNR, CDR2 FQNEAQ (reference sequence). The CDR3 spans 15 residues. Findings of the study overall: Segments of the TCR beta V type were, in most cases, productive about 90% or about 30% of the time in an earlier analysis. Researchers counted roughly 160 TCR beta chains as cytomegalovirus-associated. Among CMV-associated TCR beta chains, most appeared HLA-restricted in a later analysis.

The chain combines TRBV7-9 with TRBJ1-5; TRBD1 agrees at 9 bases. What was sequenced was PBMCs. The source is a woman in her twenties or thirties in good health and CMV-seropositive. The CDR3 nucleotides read TGTGCCAGCAGTTACGACAGGGGGGGCAATCAGCCCCAGCATTTT. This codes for CASSYDRGGNQPQHF.